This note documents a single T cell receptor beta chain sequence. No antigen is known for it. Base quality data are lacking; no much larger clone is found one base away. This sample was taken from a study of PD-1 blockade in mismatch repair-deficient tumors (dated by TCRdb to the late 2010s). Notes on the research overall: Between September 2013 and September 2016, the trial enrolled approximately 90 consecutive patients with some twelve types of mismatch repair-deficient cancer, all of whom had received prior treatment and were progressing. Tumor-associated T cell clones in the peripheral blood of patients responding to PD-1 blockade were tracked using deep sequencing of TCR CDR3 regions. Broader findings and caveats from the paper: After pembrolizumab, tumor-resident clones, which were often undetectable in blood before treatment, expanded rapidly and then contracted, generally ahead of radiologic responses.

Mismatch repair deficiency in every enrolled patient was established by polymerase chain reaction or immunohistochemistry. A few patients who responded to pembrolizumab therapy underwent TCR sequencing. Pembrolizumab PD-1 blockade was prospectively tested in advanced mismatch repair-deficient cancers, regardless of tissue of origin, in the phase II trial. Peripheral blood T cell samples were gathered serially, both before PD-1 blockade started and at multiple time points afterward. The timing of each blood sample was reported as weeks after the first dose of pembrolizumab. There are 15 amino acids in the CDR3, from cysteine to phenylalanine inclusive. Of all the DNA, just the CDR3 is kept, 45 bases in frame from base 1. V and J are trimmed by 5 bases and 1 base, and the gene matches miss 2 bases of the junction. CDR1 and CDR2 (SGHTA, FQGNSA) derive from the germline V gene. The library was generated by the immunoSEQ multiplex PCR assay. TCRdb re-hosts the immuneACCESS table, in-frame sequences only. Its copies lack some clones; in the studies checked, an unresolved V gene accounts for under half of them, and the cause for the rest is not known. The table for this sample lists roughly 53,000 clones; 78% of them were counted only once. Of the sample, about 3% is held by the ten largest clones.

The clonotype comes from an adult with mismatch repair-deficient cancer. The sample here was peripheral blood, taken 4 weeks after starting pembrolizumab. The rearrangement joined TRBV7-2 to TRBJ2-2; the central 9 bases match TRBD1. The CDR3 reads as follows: CASSLGQGNTGELFF. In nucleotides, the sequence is TGTGCCAGCAGCCTGGGACAGGGGAACACCGGGGAGCTGTTTTTT.